A selection of T cell receptor beta chains follows, all from one sample in a study of Graves' ophthalmopathy and Graves' hyperthyroidism. TCRdb recomputed calls from the multiplex PCR reads with MiXCR, one row per CDR3 protein. Counted here are some 1.1 million distinct CDR3 sequences, about two fifths occurring once; the ten biggest clones make up over 8.5%. The sample consisted of peripheral blood or thyroid tissue (not recorded which). The receptors were sampled from an adult man with Graves' hyperthyroidism. Both conserved end residues are part of each CDR3. The D gene is left open where the match is weak. Not all rows give a size; the values are once, few, many and, for expanded clones, a class.

j_gene | abundance | v_gene | len | d_gene | CDR3aa | CDR3nt
TRBJ2-5 | few | TRBV5-1 | 13 | TRBD1 | CASHPGGQETQYF | TGCGCCAGCCATCCAGGGGGACAAGAGACCCAGTACTTC
TRBJ1-5 | many | TRBV29-1 | 12 | NA | CSVGRDNQPQHF | TGCAGCGTTGGAAGGGACAATCAGCCCCAGCATTTT
TRBJ1-5 | NA | TRBV19 | 14 | TRBD1 | CASKNRGGHQPQHF | TGTGCCAGTAAGAACAGGGGGGGGCATCAGCCCCAGCATTTT
TRBJ1-1 | many | TRBV7-2 | 15 | TRBD1 | CASSVDRGRSTEAFF | TGTGCCAGCAGCGTAGACAGGGGCAGGAGCACTGAAGCTTTCTTT
TRBJ2-7 | many | TRBV19 | 14 | TRBD1 | CASRTGTGIDEQYF | TGTGCCAGTAGGACCGGGACAGGGATCGACGAGCAGTACTTC
TRBJ2-2 | few | TRBV20-1 | 16 | TRBD2 | CSAGPRTSGPRGELFF | TGCAGTGCTGGCCCCAGGACTAGCGGTCCAAGGGGGGAGCTGTTTTTT
TRBJ2-5 | many | TRBV7-2 | 16 | TRBD2 | CASSPWTSGGQETQYF | TGTGCCAGCAGCCCTTGGACTAGCGGGGGCCAAGAGACCCAGTACTTC
TRBJ1-2 | NA | TRBV10-3 | 13 | NA | CAINRQLSYGYTF | TGTGCCATCAACCGACAGCTAAGCTATGGCTACACCTTC
TRBJ2-2 | few | TRBV27 | 15 | TRBD1 | CASRQTGPLPGELFF | TGTGCCAGCAGACAGACAGGGCCCCTCCCCGGGGAGCTGTTTTTT
TRBJ1-6 | NA | TRBV7-2 | 14 | NA | CASNADGPYSPLHF | TGTGCCAGCAACGCGGACGGTCCTTATTCACCCCTCCACTTT
TRBJ1-1 | NA | TRBV5-6 | 14 | NA | CASSFVTENTEAFF | TGTGCCAGCAGCTTCGTGACAGAAAACACTGAAGCTTTCTTT
TRBJ2-5 | NA | TRBV7-9 | 15 | TRBD2 | CASSRPTSGKETQYF | TGTGCCAGCAGTCGCCCGACTAGCGGAAAAGAGACCCAGTACTTC
TRBJ1-2 | many | TRBV9 | 14 | TRBD1 | CASSVAGTGGGYTF | TGTGCCAGCAGCGTAGCAGGGACAGGGGGTGGCTACACCTTC
TRBJ1-5 | few | TRBV12-3/TRBV12-4 | 12 | TRBD1 | CASRGWDSPQHF | TGTGCCAGCAGGGGGTGGGACAGCCCCCAGCATTTT
TRBJ2-5 | many | TRBV7-8 | 16 | NA | CASSLEYRLLGETQYF | TGTGCCAGCAGCTTAGAGTACAGGCTGTTGGGGGAGACCCAGTACTTC
TRBJ2-7 | many | TRBV7-9 | 15 | NA | CASSSEGRSSYEQYF | TGTGCCAGCAGCTCAGAAGGGAGGAGCTCCTACGAGCAGTACTTC
TRBJ2-7 | few | TRBV10-3 | 14 | NA | CASSGPDGYYEQYF | TGTGCCAGCAGTGGGCCGGACGGATACTACGAGCAGTACTTC
TRBJ1-3 | NA | TRBV15 | 16 | TRBD1 | CATSTGTGRFGYTIYF | TGTGCCACCAGCACAGGGACAGGGCGCTTTGGCTACACCATATATTTT
TRBJ1-5 | many | TRBV5-1 | 13 | NA | CASSPMGAEAQHF | TGCGCCAGCAGCCCCATGGGGGCAGAGGCCCAGCATTTT
TRBJ1-5 | once | TRBV19 | 16 | TRBD1 | CASSIEGTGGNQPQHF | TGTGCCAGTAGTATAGAAGGGACAGGGGGCAATCAGCCCCAGCATTTT
TRBJ2-2 | many | TRBV10-3 | 13 | TRBD2 | CALGLAGTGELFF | TGTGCCTTGGGACTAGCGGGGACCGGGGAGCTGTTTTTT
TRBJ1-1 | few | TRBV6-5 | 14 | TRBD1 | CASRWTGSNTEAFF | TGTGCCAGCAGGTGGACAGGGTCGAACACTGAAGCTTTCTTT
TRBJ2-7 | NA | TRBV20-1 | 14 | TRBD1 | CSARDGTGIGEQYF | TGCAGTGCTAGGGATGGGACAGGGATCGGCGAGCAGTACTTC
TRBJ1-5 | many | TRBV5-1 | 15 | TRBD1 | CASSPGGQAFQPQHF | TGCGCCAGCAGCCCGGGGGGACAGGCTTTTCAGCCCCAGCATTTT
TRBJ2-5 | many | TRBV2 | 13 | NA | CASTKAGPETQYF | TGTGCCAGCACCAAGGCGGGGCCGGAGACCCAGTACTTC
TRBJ1-6 | NA | TRBV5-6 | 19 | NA | CASSRDPHRGLQFDSPLHF | TGTGCCAGCAGCCGTGATCCCCACCGGGGGCTCCAGTTCGATTCACCCCTCCACTTT
TRBJ1-5 | NA | TRBV2 | 14 | NA | CASSPGPVDQPQHF | TGTGCCAGCAGCCCGGGACCAGTTGATCAGCCCCAGCATTTT
TRBJ2-2 | many | TRBV20-1 | 14 | NA | CSAQGTFLGGELFF | TGCAGTGCTCAAGGGACTTTCCTCGGCGGGGAGCTGTTTTTT
TRBJ1-2 | many | TRBV29-1 | 13 | NA | CSVVDTTVYGYTF | TGCAGCGTTGTTGATACCACAGTCTATGGCTACACCTTC
TRBJ2-5 | many | TRBV11-2 | 13 | TRBD1 | CASGGQGQETQYF | TGTGCCAGCGGGGGACAGGGGCAAGAGACCCAGTACTTC
TRBJ1-2 | few | TRBV20-1 | 12 | NA | CSARGRDGGYTF | TGCAGTGCTAGAGGAAGGGACGGTGGCTACACCTTC
TRBJ2-7 | NA | TRBV19 | 15 | NA | CASSIRQLPSYEQYF | TGTGCCAGTAGTATCCGCCAGCTACCCTCCTACGAGCAGTACTTC
TRBJ2-2 | few | TRBV11-2 | 14 | NA | CASSYEQGTGELFF | TGCGCCAGCAGCTATGAGCAGGGCACCGGGGAGCTGTTTTTT
TRBJ1-5 | many | TRBV25-1 | 14 | NA | CASRGGGSNQPQHF | TGTGCCAGCAGAGGAGGGGGTAGCAATCAGCCCCAGCATTTT
TRBJ2-6 | few | TRBV6-6 | 15 | NA | CASTRASSGANVLTF | TGTGCCAGCACGAGGGCGAGCTCTGGGGCCAACGTCCTGACTTTC
TRBJ2-7 | few | TRBV5-6 | 13 | NA | CASSANGPLEQYF | TGTGCCAGCAGCGCAAACGGGCCTCTCGAGCAGTACTTC
TRBJ1-2 | NA | TRBV28 | 12 | NA | CASSTPLGGYTF | TGTGCCAGCAGTACCCCCCTGGGTGGCTACACCTTC